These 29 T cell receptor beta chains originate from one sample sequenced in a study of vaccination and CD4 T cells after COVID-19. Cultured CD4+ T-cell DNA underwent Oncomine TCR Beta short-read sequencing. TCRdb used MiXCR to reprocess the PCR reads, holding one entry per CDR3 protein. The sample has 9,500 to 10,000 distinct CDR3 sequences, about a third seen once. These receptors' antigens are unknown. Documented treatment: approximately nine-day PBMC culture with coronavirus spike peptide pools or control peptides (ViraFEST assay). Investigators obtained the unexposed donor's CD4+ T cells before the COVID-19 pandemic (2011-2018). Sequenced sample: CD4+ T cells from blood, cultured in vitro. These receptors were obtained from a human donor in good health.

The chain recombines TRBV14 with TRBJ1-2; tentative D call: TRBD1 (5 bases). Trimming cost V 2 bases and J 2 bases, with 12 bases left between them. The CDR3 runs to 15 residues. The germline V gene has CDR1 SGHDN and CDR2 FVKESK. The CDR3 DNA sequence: TGTGCCAGCAGCCAATGGGGACCGGGGAACTATGGCTACACCTTC. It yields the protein CASSQWGPGNYGYTF.

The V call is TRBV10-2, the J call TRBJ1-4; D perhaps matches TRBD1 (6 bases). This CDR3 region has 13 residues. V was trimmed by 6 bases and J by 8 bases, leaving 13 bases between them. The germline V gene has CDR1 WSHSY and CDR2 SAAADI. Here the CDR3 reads CASRSRGDEKLFF. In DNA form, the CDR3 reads TGCGCCAGCAGGAGCAGGGGCGACGAAAAACTGTTTTTT.

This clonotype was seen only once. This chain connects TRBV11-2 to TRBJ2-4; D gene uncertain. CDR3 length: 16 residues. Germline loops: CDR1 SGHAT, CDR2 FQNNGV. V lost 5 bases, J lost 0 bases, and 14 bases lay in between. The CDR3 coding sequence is TGTGCCAGCAGCCATGTTTCTGGGCTAGCCAAAAACATTCAGTACTTC. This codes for CASSHVSGLAKNIQYF. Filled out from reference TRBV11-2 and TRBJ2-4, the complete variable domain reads EAGVAQSPRYKIIEKRQSVAFWCNPISGHATLYWYQQILGQGPKLLIQFQNNGVVDDSQLPKDRFSAERLKGVDSTLKIQPAKLEDSAVYLCASSHVSGLAKNIQYFGAGTRLSVL.

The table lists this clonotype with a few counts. The CDR3 DNA is TGTGCCAGCAGTGTGTACCAAGAGACCCAGTACTTC. Protein product: CASSVYQETQYF. The V call is TRBV2, the J call TRBJ2-5; D is uncertain. Germline-derived CDR1 and CDR2 are SNHLY and FYNNEI. V dropped 4 bases and J dropped 0 bases, with 3 bases sitting between them. The CDR3 loop spans 12 amino acids.

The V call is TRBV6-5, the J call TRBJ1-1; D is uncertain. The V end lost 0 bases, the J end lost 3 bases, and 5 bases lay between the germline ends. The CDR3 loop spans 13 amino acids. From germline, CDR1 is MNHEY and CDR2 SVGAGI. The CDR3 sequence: CASSYSGYTEAFF. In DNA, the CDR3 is TGTGCCAGCAGTTACTCTGGGTACACTGAAGCTTTCTTT.

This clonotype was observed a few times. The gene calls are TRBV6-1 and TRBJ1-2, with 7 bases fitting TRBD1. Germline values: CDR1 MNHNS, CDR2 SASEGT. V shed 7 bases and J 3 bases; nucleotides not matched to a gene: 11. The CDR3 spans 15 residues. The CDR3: CASIGLGGEYYGYTF. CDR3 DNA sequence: TGTGCCAGCATCGGCCTAGGGGGCGAATACTATGGCTACACCTTC.

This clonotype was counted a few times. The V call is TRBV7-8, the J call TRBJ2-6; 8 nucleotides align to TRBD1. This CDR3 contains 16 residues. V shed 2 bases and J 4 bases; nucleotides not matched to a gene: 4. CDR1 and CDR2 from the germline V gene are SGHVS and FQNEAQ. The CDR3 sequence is CASSLRRGLGANVLTF. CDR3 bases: TGTGCCAGCAGCTTACGCAGGGGGCTAGGGGCCAACGTCCTGACTTTC.

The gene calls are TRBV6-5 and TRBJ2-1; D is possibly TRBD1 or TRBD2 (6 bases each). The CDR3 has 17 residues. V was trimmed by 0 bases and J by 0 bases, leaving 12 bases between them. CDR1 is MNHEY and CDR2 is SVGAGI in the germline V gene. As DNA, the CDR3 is TGTGCCAGCAGTTACTCTTGGGGGGCTACCTCCTACAATGAGCAGTTCTTC. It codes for CASSYSWGATSYNEQFF.

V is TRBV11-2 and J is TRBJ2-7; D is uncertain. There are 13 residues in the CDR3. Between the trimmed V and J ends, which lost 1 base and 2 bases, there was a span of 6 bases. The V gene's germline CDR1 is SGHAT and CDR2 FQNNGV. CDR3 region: CASSLGLAYEQYF. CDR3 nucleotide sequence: TGTGCCAGCAGCTTAGGGTTAGCCTACGAGCAGTACTTC.

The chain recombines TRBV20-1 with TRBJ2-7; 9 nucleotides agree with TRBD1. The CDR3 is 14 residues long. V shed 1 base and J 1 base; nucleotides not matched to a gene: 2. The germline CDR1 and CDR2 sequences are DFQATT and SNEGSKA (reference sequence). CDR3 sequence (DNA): TGCAGTGCTAGAGGACAGGGGGGATCCTACGAGCAGTACTTC. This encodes CSARGQGGSYEQYF.

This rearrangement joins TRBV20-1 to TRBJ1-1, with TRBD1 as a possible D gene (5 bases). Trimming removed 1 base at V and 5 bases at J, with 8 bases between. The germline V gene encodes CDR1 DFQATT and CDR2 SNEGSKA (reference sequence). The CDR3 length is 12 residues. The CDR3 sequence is CSARAGVTEAFF. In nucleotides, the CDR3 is TGCAGTGCTAGAGCGGGGGTAACTGAAGCTTTCTTT.

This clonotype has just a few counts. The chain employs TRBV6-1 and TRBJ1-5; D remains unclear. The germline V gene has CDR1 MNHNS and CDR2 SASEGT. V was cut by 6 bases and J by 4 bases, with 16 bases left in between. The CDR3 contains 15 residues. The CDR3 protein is CASSPGFRLNQPQHF. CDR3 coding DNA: TGTGCCAGCAGCCCCGGGTTTAGGCTAAATCAGCCCCAGCATTTT.

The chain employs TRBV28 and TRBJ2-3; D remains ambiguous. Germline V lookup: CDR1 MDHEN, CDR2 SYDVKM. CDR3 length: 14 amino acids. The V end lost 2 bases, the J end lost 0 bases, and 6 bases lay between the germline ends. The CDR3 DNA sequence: TGTGCCAGCAGTTTAGTGGGGAGCACAGATACGCAGTATTTT. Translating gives CASSLVGSTDTQYF.

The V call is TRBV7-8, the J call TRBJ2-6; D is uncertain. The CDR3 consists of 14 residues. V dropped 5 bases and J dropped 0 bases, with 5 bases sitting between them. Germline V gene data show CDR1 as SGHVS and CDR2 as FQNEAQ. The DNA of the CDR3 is TGTGCCAGCAGCCCGACCTCTGGGGCCAACGTCCTGACTTTC. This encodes CASSPTSGANVLTF.

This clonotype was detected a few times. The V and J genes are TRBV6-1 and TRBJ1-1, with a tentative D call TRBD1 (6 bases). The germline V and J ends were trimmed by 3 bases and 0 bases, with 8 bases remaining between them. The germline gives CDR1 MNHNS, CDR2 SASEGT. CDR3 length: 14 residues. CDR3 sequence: CASSDQGMNTEAFF. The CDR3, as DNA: TGTGCCAGCAGTGATCAGGGGATGAACACTGAAGCTTTCTTT.

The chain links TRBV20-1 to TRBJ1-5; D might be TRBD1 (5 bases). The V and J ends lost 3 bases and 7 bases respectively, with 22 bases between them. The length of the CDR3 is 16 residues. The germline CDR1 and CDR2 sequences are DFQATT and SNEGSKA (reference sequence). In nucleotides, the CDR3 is TGCAGTGCTAGCCCCCAGGGAGGCATGGGAGGGCAGCCCCAGCATTTT. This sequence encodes CSASPQGGMGGQPQHF.

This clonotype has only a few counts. The CDR3 DNA reads as TGTGCCAGCAGCTTGGTAGCGGGGGGCATTGGGGCCAACGTCCTGACTTTC. Its protein product is CASSLVAGGIGANVLTF. The rearrangement links TRBV5-4 to TRBJ2-6; 10 bases are a match to TRBD2. The V gene end was trimmed by 0 bases and the J gene end by 3 bases; junction bases not matched to a gene: 3. Germline V gives CDR1 SGHNT, CDR2 YYREEE (reference sequence). CDR3 length: 17 residues.

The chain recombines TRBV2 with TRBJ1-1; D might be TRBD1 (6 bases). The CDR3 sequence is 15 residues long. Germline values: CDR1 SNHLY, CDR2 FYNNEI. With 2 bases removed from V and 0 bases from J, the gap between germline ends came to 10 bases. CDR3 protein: CASSELGALNTEAFF. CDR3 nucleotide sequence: TGTGCCAGCAGTGAACTGGGGGCCTTGAACACTGAAGCTTTCTTT.

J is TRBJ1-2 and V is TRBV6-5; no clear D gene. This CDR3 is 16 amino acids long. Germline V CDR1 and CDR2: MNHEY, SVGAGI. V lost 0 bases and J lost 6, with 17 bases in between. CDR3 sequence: CASSYSASLRLDGYTF. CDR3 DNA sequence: TGTGCCAGCAGTTACTCGGCTTCCTTACGTCTGGATGGCTACACCTTC.

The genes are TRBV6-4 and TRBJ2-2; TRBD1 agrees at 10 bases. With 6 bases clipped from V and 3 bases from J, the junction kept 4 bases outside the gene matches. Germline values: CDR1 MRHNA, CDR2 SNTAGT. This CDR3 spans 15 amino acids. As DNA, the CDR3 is TGTGCCAGCAGCCATGGACAGGGGGACACCGGGGAGCTGTTTTTT. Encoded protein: CASSHGQGDTGELFF.

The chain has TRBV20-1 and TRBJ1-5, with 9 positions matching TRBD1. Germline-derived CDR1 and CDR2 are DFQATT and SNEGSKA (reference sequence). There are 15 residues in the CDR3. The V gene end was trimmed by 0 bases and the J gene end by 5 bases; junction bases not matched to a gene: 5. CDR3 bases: TGCAGTGCTAGAGATTTGGGACAGGGAGATCAGCCCCAGCATTTT. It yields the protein CSARDLGQGDQPQHF.

The CDR3 loop reads CASKAGGSDTEAFF. In DNA form, the CDR3 reads TGTGCCAGCAAGGCAGGGGGCTCAGACACTGAAGCTTTCTTT. The chain couples TRBV6-1 to TRBJ1-1, with 8 nucleotides matching TRBD1. J was trimmed by 3 bases and V by 7 bases; bases with no gene match: 7. Germline-derived CDR1 and CDR2 are MNHNS and SASEGT. The CDR3 sequence is 14 residues long.

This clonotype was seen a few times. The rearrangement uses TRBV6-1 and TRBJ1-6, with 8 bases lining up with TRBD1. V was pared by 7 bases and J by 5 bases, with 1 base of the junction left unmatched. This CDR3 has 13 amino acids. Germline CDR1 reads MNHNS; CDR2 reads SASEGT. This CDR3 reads CASKQGDNSPLHF. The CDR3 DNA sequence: TGTGCCAGCAAACAGGGGGATAATTCACCCCTCCACTTT.

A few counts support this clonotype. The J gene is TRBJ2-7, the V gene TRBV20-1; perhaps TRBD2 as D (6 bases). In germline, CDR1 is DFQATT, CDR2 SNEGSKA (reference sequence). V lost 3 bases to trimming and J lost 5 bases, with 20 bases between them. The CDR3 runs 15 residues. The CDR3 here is CSASRGTSAPDEQYF. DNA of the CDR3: TGCAGTGCTAGCCGGGGGACGTCAGCTCCCGACGAGCAGTACTTC.

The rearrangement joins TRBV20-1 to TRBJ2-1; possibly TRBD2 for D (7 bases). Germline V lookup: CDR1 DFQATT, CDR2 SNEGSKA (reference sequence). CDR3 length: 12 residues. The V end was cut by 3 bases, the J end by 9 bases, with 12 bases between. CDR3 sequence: CSASRGAGEQFF. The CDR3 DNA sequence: TGCAGTGCTAGCCGGGGGGCTGGTGAGCAGTTCTTC.

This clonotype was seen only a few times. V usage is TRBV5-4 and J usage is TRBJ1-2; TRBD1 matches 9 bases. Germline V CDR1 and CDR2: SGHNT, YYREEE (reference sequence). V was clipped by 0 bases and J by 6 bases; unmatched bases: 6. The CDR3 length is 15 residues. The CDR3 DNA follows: TGTGCCAGCAGCTTGGGGGACAGGGTGAGGAATGGCTACACCTTC. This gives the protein CASSLGDRVRNGYTF.

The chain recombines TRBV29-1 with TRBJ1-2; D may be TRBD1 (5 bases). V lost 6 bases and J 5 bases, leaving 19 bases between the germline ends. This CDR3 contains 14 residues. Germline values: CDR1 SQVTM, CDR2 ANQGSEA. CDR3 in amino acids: CSVHGHTAMYGYTF. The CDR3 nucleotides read TGCAGCGTCCATGGACACACGGCAATGTATGGCTACACCTTC.

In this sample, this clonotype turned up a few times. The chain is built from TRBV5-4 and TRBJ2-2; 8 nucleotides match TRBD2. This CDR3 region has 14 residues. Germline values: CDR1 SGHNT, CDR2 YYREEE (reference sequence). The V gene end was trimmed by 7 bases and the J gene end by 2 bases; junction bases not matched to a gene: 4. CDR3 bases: TGTGCCAGCCGGGAGGGGACCAACACCGGGGAGCTGTTTTTT. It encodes CASREGTNTGELFF.

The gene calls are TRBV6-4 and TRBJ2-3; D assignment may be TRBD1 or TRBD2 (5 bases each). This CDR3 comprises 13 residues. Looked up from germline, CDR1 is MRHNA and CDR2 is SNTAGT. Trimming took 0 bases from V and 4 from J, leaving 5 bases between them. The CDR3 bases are TGTGCCAGCAGTGACTCGGGGGCAGATACGCAGTATTTT. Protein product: CASSDSGADTQYF.